Presented here are 16 T cell receptor beta chains from one specimen sequenced in a study of regulatory T cells in long-lasting Graves disease. In building TCR beta libraries, iRepertoire HTBI primers were used together with Arm-PCR of CDR3 regions. TCRdb redid the calling of the multiplex PCR reads with MiXCR, one entry per CDR3 protein. The sample yields under 350,000 distinct CDR3 sequences, around 20% seen once. Time point: persistent/refractory GD, antithyroid drugs over 5 years with positive TRAb. Extracted PBMC RNA gave rise to the TCR library. This material consisted of peripheral blood mononuclear cells (PBMCs), taken when the disease was refractory, from a patient treated with antithyroid drugs. These receptors were obtained from a female donor with Graves disease.

This clonotype came up many times. The genes are TRBV6-5 and TRBJ2-7; 7 positions match TRBD1. From germline, CDR1 is MNHEY and CDR2 SVGAGI. The CDR3 loop spans 18 amino acids. V gave up 3 bases and J gave up 1 base; unmatched junction bases: 15. The CDR3: CASSYAHGTDLPSYEQYF. The CDR3, as DNA: TGTGCCAGCAGTTATGCACACGGGACAGACTTACCTTCCTACGAGCAGTACTTC.

This clonotype was found once. This chain joins TRBV4-3 and TRBJ1-2; perhaps TRBD1 as D (6 bases). This CDR3 is built from 13 residues. Trimming removed 4 bases from V and 10 bases from J, with 16 bases in between. CDR1 LGHNA and CDR2 YSLEER come from the germline V gene. CDR3 amino acids: CASSPENRASYTF. DNA for the CDR3: TGCGCCAGCAGCCCAGAAAACAGGGCGTCCTACACCTTC.

This clonotype was counted at least ten times. The V gene is TRBV2, the J gene TRBJ2-5; possibly TRBD1 for D (6 bases). This CDR3 is 15 amino acids long. Trimming pared 6 bases from V and 5 bases from J, leaving 19 bases between. The germline V gene encodes CDR1 SNHLY and CDR2 FYNNEI. The CDR3 sequence is CASRRDILGEETQYF. For the CDR3, the DNA is TGTGCCAGCAGGAGGGACATCCTCGGAGAGGAGACCCAGTACTTC.

This clonotype was detected only a few times. The J gene is TRBJ1-2, the V gene TRBV4-3, with TRBD1 matching over 7 bases. Trimming at V came to 0 bases and at J to 4 bases, leaving 5 bases not matched to a gene. Germline V CDR1 and CDR2: LGHNA, YSLEER. This CDR3 region has 15 residues. This CDR3 reads CASSQDQTGIYGYTF. The CDR3 coding sequence is TGCGCCAGCAGCCAAGATCAGACAGGGATCTATGGCTACACCTTC.

The chain is built from TRBV29-1 and TRBJ2-3; TRBD2 matches at 7 bases. CDR1 is SQVTM, CDR2 ANQGSEA, per germline. This CDR3 has 14 residues. The ends lost 3 bases at V and 1 base at J; junction bases unmatched: 4. The CDR3 nucleotides read TGCAGCGTTGACCGAACTAGCGGCACAGATACGCAGTATTTT. It is translated as CSVDRTSGTDTQYF.

The CDR3 DNA follows: TGTGCCAGCAGTTACTCCCGGGACAGCTACTACGAGCAGTACTTC. Its protein product is CASSYSRDSYYEQYF. V and J are TRBV6-2 or TRBV6-3 and TRBJ2-7, with 7 bases that match TRBD1. Germline CDR1 reads MNHEY; CDR2 reads SVGEGT. There are 15 residues in the CDR3. Trimming took 0 bases from V and 3 from J; bases not matched to a gene: 5.

As concerns this clonotype: A much larger clone differs from this one at a single base, so this may be a read error. J is TRBJ1-1 and V is TRBV15; a weak D match, TRBD1 (5 bases). Germline CDR1 is LNHNV and CDR2 is YYDKDF (reference sequence). This CDR3 contains 14 residues. The CDR3 reads CTTSSRRRDTEAFF. CDR3 bases: TGTACCACCAGCAGCCGACGCAGGGACACTGAAGCTTTCTTT.

The chain joins TRBV9 to TRBJ1-4, with TRBD1 matching over 9 bases. CDR3 length: 16 residues. CDR1 and CDR2 (germline): SGDLS, YYNGEE. V shed 3 bases and J 6 bases; nucleotides not matched to a gene: 9. The CDR3 DNA is TGTGCCAGCAGCGGGCGACAGGGGGAGAGGGATGAAAAACTGTTTTTT. Translating it yields CASSGRQGERDEKLFF.

J is TRBJ2-7 and V is TRBV15, with 14 bases identical to TRBD2. With V trimmed by 5 bases and J by 6 bases, 9 bases remained unmatched. This CDR3 is built from 16 residues. Germline lookup yields CDR1 LNHNV and CDR2 YYDKDF (reference sequence). The CDR3 sequence: CATSDRLAGGPAEQYF. The CDR3 DNA follows: TGTGCCACCAGCGACCGACTAGCGGGAGGGCCGGCCGAGCAGTACTTC. Filled out from reference TRBV15 and TRBJ2-7, the complete variable domain reads DAMVIQNPRYQVTQFGKPVTLSCSQTLNHNVMYWYQQKSSQAPKLLFHYYDKDFNNEADTPDNFQSRRPNTSFCFLDIRSPGLGDTAMYLCATSDRLAGGPAEQYFGPGTRLTVT.

This clonotype has a handful of counts. V is TRBV7-6 and J is TRBJ2-6; 9 bases match TRBD2. V shed 1 base, J shed 1 base, and the junction held 5 bases outside the gene matches. CDR1 is SGHVS and CDR2 is FNYEAQ in the germline V gene. This CDR3 is 18 amino acids long. Here the CDR3 reads CASSLVASGESGANVLTF. In nucleotides, the CDR3 is TGTGCCAGCAGCTTAGTGGCTAGCGGGGAATCTGGGGCCAACGTCCTGACTTTC.

This chain connects TRBV29-1 to TRBJ2-4; perhaps D is TRBD1 or TRBD2 (5 bases each). The CDR3 contains 14 residues. V lost 6 bases, J lost 11 bases, and 23 bases lay in between. The germline V gene encodes CDR1 SQVTM and CDR2 ANQGSEA. CDR3 protein: CSVGESGTARLQYF. The CDR3 region has the DNA TGCAGCGTCGGTGAGTCAGGGACGGCACGACTTCAGTACTTC. Full variable domain (remainder filled in from reference TRBV29-1 and TRBJ2-4): SAVISQKPSRDICQRGTSLTIQCQVDSQVTMMFWYRQQPGQSLTLIATANQGSEATYESGFVIDKFPISRPNLTFSTLTVSNMSPEDSSIYLCSVGESGTARLQYFGAGTRLSVL.

The sample holds a few counts of this clonotype. The chain employs TRBV6-1 and TRBJ2-5; the D is unclear. Germline V gene lookup returns CDR1 MNHNS and CDR2 SASEGT. V was clipped by 6 bases and J by 2 bases, with 16 bases between them. The CDR3 is made up of 15 amino acids. As DNA, the CDR3 is TGTGCCAGCAGCTCCTTGTCGGGCCGACAAGAGACCCAGTACTTC. This sequence encodes CASSSLSGRQETQYF.

V and J are TRBV27 and TRBJ2-1, with TRBD1 matching 10 bases. The CDR3 contains 15 residues. CDR1 is MNHEY, CDR2 SMNVEV, per germline (reference sequence). V shed 5 bases and J 2 bases; nucleotides not matched to a gene: 3. The CDR3: CASSLGQGAYNEQFF. The CDR3 bases are TGTGCCAGCAGTCTCGGACAGGGGGCCTACAATGAGCAGTTCTTC.

This chain joins TRBV19 and TRBJ2-7, with 7 bases that match TRBD1. Germline values: CDR1 LNHDA, CDR2 SQIVND (reference sequence). CDR3 length: 14 amino acids. V lost 5 bases and J lost 4; bases outside the gene matches: 8. CDR3 sequence: CASSPGQAVYEQYF. Written as DNA, the CDR3 is TGTGCCAGTAGTCCCGGACAGGCTGTTTACGAGCAGTACTTC.

This rearrangement joins TRBV27 to TRBJ2-6; the match to TRBD1 covers 8 bases. Germline CDR1 is MNHEY and CDR2 is SMNVEV (reference sequence). CDR3 length: 17 amino acids. Trimming removed 2 bases from V and 1 base from J; junction bases left unmatched: 4. The chain's CDR3 is CASSLQGAQSGANVLTF. The CDR3 DNA follows: TGTGCCAGCAGTTTACAGGGGGCGCAGTCTGGGGCCAACGTCCTGACTTTC.

This clonotype was counted many times. The chain joins TRBV24-1 to TRBJ2-5; 7 positions agree with TRBD1. Trimming removed 2 bases from V and 1 base from J; junction bases left unmatched: 9. CDR3 length: 17 residues. CDR1 and CDR2 from the germline V gene are KGHDR and SFDVKD. The CDR3 sequence: CATSDSSGTDSQETQYF. The CDR3 DNA reads as TGTGCCACCAGTGATTCATCAGGGACAGACAGCCAAGAGACCCAGTACTTC.